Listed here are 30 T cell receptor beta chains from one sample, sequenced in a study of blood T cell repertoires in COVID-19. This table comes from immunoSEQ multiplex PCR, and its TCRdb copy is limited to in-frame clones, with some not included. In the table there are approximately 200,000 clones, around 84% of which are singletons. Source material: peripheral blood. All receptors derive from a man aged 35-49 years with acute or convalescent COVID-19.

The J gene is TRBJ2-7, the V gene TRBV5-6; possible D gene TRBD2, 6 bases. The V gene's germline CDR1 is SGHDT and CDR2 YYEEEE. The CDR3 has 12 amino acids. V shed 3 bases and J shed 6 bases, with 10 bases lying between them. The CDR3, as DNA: TGTGCCAGCAGCTGGGGGGACCCCGAGCAGTACTTC. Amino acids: CASSWGDPEQYF.

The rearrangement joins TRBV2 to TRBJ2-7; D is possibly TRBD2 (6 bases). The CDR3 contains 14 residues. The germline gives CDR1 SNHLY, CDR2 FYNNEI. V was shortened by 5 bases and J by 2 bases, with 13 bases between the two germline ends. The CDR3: CASSSSGLPYEQYF. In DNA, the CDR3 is TGTGCCAGCAGTTCCTCGGGACTCCCCTACGAGCAGTACTTC.

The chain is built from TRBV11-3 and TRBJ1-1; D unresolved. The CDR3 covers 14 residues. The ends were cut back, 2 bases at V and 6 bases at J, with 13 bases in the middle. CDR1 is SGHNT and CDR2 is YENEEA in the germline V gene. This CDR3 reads CASSLSDGRSEAFF. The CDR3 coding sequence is TGTGCCAGCAGCTTATCTGACGGGAGGTCTGAAGCTTTCTTT.

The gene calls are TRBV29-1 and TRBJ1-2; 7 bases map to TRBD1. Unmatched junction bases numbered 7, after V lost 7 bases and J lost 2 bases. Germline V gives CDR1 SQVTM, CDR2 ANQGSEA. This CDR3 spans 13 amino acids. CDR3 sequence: CSASGGPNYGYTF. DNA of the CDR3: TGCAGCGCCTCAGGGGGTCCCAACTATGGCTACACCTTC.

CDR3 region: CASSYRGQYGDTQYF. In nucleotides, the CDR3 is TGTGCCAGCAGTTACAGGGGGCAGTATGGAGATACGCAGTATTTT. The V gene is TRBV28, the J gene TRBJ2-3, with TRBD1 matching over 9 bases. Germline CDR1 MDHEN, CDR2 SYDVKM. With 4 bases clipped from V and 5 bases from J, the junction kept 7 bases outside the gene matches. The CDR3 runs 15 residues. The full variable domain, completed using reference TRBV28 and TRBJ2-3, is DVKVTQSSRYLVKRTGEKVFLECVQDMDHENMFWYRQDPGLGLRLIYFSYDVKMKEKGDIPEGYSVSREKKERFSLILESASTNQTSMYLCASSYRGQYGDTQYFGPGTRLTVL.

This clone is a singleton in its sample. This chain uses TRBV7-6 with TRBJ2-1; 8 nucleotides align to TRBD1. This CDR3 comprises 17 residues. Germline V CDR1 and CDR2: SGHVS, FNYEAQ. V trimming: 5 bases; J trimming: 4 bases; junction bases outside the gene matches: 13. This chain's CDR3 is CASSQRLQGAGYNEQFF. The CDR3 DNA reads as TGTGCCAGCAGCCAAAGACTTCAGGGGGCAGGATACAATGAGCAGTTCTTC.

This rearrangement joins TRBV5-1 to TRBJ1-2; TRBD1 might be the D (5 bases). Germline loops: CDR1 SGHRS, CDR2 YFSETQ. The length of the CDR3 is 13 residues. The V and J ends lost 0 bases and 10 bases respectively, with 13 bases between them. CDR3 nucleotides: TGCGCCAGCAGCTTGGGGCAGGGCCTATCCTACACCTTC. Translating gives CASSLGQGLSYTF.

In nucleotides, the CDR3 is TGTGCCAGCAGTTCCACAGGGGTGAACACTGAAGCTTTCTTT. Amino acids: CASSSTGVNTEAFF. The J gene is TRBJ1-1, the V gene TRBV6-2 or TRBV6-3, with 7 positions matching TRBD1. There are 14 residues in the CDR3. V shed 4 bases, J shed 0 bases, and the junction held 2 bases outside the gene matches. Germline V gene data show CDR1 as MNHEY and CDR2 as SVGEGT.

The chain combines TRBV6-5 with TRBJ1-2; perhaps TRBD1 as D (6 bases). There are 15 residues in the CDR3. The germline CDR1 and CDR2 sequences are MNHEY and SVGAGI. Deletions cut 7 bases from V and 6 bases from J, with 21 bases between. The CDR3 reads CASIPTIQGFHGYTF. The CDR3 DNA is TGTGCCAGCATCCCTACGATACAGGGATTCCATGGCTACACCTTC.

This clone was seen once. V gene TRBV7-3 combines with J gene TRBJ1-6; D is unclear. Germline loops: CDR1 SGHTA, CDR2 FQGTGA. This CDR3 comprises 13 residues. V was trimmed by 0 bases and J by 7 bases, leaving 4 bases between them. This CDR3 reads CASSLTSNSPLHF. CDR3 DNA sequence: TGTGCCAGCAGCTTAACCTCCAATTCACCCCTCCACTTT.

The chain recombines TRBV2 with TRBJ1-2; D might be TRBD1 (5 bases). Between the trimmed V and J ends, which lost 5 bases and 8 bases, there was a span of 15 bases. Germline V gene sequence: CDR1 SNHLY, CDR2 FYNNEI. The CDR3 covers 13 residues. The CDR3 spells CASSFDSSSGYTF. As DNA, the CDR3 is TGTGCCAGCAGTTTCGACAGTTCGTCCGGCTACACCTTC.

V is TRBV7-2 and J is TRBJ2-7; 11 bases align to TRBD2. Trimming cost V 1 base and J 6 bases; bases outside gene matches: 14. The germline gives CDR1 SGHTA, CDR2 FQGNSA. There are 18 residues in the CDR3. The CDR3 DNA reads TGTGCCAGCAGCTTAGGTTTCGGGCTAGCGGGGGGCGTTCTCGAGCAGTACTTC. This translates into CASSLGFGLAGGVLEQYF.

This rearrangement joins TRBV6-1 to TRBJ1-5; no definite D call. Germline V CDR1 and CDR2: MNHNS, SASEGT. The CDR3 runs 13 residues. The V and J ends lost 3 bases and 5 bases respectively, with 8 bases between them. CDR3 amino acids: CASSDSEDQPQHF. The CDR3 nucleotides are TGTGCCAGCAGTGACAGTGAGGATCAGCCCCAGCATTTT.

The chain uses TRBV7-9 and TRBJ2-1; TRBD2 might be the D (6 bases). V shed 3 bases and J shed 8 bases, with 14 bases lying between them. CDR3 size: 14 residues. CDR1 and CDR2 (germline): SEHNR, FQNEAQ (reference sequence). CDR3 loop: CASSLRDSQYEQFF. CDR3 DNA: TGTGCCAGCAGCTTGAGGGACTCCCAGTATGAGCAGTTCTTC. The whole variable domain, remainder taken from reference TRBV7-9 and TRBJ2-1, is DTGVSQNPRHKITKRGQNVTFRCDPISEHNRLYWYRQTLGQGPEFLTYFQNEAQLEKSRLLSDRFSAERPKGSFSTLEIQRTEQGDSAMYLCASSLRDSQYEQFFGPGTRLTVL.

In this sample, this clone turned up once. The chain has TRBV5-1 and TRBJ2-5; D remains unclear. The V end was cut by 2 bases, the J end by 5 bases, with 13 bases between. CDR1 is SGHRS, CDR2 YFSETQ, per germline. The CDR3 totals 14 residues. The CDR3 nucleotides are TGCGCCAGCAGCTTTCCGGCTTACGGGGAGACCCAGTACTTC. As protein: CASSFPAYGETQYF.

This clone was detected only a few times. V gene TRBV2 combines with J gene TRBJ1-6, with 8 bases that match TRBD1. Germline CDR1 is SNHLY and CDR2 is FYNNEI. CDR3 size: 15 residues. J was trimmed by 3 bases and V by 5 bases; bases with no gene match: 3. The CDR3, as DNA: TGTGCCAGCAGTCCCGGGACAGGCTATAATTCACCCCTCCACTTT. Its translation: CASSPGTGYNSPLHF.

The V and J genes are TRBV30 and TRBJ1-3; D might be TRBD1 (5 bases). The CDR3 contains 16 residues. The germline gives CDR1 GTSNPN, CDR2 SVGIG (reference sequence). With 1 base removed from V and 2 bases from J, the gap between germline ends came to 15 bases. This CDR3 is CAWSDVPGGPGNTIYF. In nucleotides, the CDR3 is TGTGCCTGGAGTGACGTACCCGGGGGACCTGGAAACACCATATATTTT. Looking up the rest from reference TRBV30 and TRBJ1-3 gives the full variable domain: SQTIHQWPATLVQPVGSPLSLECTVEGTSNPNLYWYRQAAGRGLQLLFYSVGIGQISSEVPQNLSASRPQDRQFILSSKKLLLSDSGFYLCAWSDVPGGPGNTIYFGEGSWLTVV.

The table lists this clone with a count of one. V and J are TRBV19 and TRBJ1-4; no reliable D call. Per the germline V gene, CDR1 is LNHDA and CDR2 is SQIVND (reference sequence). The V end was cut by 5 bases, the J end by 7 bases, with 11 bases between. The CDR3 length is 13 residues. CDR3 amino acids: CASSSLGGEKLFF. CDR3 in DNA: TGTGCCAGTAGTTCCCTCGGTGGTGAAAAACTGTTTTTT. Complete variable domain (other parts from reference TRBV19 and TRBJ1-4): DGGITQSPKYLFRKEGQNVTLSCEQNLNHDAMYWYRQDPGQGLRLIYYSQIVNDFQKGDIAEGYSVSREKKESFPLTVTSAQKNPTAFYLCASSSLGGEKLFFGSGTQLSVL.

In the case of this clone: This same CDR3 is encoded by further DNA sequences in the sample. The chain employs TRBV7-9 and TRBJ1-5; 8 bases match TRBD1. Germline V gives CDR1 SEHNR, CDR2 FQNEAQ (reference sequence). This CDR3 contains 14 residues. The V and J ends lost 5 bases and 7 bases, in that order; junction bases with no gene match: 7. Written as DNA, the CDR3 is TGTGCCAGCAGCCCCGGACAGGGTTGGCAGCCCCAGCATTTT. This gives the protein CASSPGQGWQPQHF.

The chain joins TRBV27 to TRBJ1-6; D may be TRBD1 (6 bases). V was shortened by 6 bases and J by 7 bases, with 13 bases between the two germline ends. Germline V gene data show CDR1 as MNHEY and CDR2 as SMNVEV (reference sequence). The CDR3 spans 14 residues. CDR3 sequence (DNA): TGTGCCAGCAGAACCAGGGGTTTGAATTCACCCCTCCACTTT. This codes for CASRTRGLNSPLHF.

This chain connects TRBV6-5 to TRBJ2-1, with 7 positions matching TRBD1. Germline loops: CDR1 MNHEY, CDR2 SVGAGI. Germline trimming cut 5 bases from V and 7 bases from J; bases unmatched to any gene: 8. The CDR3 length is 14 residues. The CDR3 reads CASSRGDRVNEQFF. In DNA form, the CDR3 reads TGTGCCAGCAGTAGAGGGGACAGAGTGAATGAGCAGTTCTTC.

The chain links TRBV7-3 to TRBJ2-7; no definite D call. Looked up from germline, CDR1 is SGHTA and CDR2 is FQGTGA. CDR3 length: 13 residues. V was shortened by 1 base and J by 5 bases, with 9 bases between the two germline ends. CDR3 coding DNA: TGTGCCAGCAGCTTAAGTCCCCCGGACGAGCAGTACTTC. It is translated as CASSLSPPDEQYF.

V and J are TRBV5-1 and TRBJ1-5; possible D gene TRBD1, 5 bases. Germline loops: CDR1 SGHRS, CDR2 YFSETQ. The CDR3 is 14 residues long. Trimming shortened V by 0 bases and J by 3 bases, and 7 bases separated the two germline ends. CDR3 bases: TGCGCCAGCAGCTTGGAAGGGGACAATCAGCCCCAGCATTTT. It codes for CASSLEGDNQPQHF.

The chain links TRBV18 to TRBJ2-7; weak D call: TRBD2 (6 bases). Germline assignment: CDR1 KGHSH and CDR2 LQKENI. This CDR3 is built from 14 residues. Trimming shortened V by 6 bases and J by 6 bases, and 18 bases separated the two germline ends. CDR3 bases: TGTGCCAGCTCCCCGGGGGACGGGACGGTCGAGCAGTACTTC. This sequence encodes CASSPGDGTVEQYF. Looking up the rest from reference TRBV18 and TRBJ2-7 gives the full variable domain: NAGVMQNPRHLVRRRGQEARLRCSPMKGHSHVYWYRQLPEEGLKFMVYLQKENIIDESGMPKERFSAEFPKEGPSILRIQQVVRGDSAAYFCASSPGDGTVEQYFGPGTRLTVT.

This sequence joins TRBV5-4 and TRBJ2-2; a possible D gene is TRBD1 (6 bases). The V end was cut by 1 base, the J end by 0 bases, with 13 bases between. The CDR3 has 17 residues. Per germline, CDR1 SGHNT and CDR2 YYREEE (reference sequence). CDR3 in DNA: TGTGCCAGCAGCTTGAAACAGGGACCCACGAACACCGGGGAGCTGTTTTTT. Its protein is CASSLKQGPTNTGELFF.

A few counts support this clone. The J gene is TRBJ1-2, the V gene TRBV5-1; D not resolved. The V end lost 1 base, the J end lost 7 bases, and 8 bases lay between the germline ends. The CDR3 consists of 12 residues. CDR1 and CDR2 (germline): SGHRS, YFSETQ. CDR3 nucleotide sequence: TGCGCCAGCAGCTTGCTGGGGAGTGGCTACACCTTC. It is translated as CASSLLGSGYTF.

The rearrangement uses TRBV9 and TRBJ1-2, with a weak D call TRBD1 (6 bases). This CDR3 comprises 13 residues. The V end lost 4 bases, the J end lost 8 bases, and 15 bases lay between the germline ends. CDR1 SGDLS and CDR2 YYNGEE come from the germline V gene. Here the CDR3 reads CASSRQAAGGYTF. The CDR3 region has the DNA TGTGCCAGCAGCCGACAGGCGGCCGGCGGCTACACCTTC.

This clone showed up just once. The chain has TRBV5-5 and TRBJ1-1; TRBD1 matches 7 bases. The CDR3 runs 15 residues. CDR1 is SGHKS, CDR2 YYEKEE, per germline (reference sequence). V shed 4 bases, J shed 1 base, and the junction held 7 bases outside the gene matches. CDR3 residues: CASSNRDSSNTEAFF. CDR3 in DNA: TGTGCCAGCAGCAACCGGGACAGCTCGAACACTGAAGCTTTCTTT. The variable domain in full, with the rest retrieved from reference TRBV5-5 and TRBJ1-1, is DAGVTQSPTHLIKTRGQQVTLRCSPISGHKSVSWYQQVLGQGPQFIFQYYEKEERGRGNFPDRFSARQFPNYSSELNVNALLLGDSALYLCASSNRDSSNTEAFFGQGTRLTVV.

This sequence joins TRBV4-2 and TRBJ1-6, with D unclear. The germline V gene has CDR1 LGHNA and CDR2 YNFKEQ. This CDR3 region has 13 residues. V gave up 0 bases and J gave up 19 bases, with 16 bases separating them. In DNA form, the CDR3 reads TGTGCCAGCAGCCAAGATTCGGGGTCAGCCTTTCACTTT. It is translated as CASSQDSGSAFHF.

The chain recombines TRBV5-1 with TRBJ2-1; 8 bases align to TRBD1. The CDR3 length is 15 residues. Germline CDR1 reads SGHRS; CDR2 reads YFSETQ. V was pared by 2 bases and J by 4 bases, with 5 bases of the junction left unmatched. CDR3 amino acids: CASSLPGQAYNEQFF. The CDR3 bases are TGCGCCAGCAGCTTACCGGGACAGGCTTACAATGAGCAGTTCTTC.